This T cell receptor (beta chain) was documented in a study of cytomegalovirus exposure and HLA in healthy donors. Regarding the study as a whole: A later analysis reportedly found that, within productive TCRs, an Asian-associated ancestry cluster had fewer N-insertions than the mean observed across the approximately 700 donors. The dataset shows that most TCR sequences were rare, while some public TCRs occurred in many donors.

13 Jbeta primers and 60 Vbeta primers were used for the PCR. Libraries were prepared by immunoSEQ multiplex PCR; TCRdb keeps only in-frame clonotypes and omits some of them. In all, the sample yields around 200,000 clones. The CDR3 has 13 residues. Trimming removed 6 bases from V and 2 bases from J; junction bases left unmatched: 1. The germline V gene encodes CDR1 SGHRS and CDR2 YFSETQ. For this clone: Its antigen remains unknown.

Sequenced sample: PBMCs. The chain uses TRBV5-1 and TRBJ2-5; 10 bases line up with TRBD2. The source is a woman aged 25 to 39 in good health and CMV-seropositive. The CDR3 region is CASKLAGQETQYF. For the CDR3, the DNA is TGCGCCAGCAAACTAGCGGGGCAAGAGACCCAGTACTTC.